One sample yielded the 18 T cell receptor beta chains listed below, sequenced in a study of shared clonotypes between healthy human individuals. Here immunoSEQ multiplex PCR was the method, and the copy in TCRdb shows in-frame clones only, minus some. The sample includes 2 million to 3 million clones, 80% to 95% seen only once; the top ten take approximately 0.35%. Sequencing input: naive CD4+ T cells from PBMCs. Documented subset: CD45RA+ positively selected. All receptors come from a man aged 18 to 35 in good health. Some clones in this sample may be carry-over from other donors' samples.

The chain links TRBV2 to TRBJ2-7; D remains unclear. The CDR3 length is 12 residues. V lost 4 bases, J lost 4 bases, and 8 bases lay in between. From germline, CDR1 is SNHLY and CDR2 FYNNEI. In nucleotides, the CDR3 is TGTGCCAGCAGTGGGACCCGTTACGAGCAGTACTTC. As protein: CASSGTRYEQYF.

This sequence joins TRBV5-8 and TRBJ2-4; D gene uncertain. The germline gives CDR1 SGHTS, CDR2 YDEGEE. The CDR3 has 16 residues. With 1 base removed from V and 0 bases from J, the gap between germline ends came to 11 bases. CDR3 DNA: TGTGCCAGCAGCTTGAGGCAGTCGCTAGCCAAAAACATTCAGTACTTC. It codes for CASSLRQSLAKNIQYF.

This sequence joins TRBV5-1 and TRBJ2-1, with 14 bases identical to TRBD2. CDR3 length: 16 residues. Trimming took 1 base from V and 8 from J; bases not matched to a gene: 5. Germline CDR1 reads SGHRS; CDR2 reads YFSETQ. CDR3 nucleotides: TGCGCCAGCAGCTTGCCCGGGACTAGCGGGAGCGATGAGCAGTTCTTC. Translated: CASSLPGTSGSDEQFF.

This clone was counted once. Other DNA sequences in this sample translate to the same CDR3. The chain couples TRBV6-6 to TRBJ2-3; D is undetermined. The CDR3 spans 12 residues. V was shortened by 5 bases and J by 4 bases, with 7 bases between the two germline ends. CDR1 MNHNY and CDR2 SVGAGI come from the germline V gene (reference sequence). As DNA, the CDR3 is TGTGCCAGCAGTACCGCGCCAGATACGCAGTATTTT. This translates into CASSTAPDTQYF.

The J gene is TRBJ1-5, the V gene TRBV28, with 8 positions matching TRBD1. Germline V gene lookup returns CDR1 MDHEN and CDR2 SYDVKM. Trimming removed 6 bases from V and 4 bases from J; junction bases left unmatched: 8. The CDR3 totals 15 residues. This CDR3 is CASSVTGQDNQPQHF. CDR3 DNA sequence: TGTGCCAGCAGCGTTACGGGACAGGATAATCAGCCCCAGCATTTT.

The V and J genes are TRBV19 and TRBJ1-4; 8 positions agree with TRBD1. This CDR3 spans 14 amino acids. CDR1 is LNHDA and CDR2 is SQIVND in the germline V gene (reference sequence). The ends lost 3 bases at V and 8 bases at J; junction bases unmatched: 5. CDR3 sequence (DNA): TGTGCCAGTAGTATGGAGACAGGGGACGAAAAACTGTTTTTT. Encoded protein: CASSMETGDEKLFF.

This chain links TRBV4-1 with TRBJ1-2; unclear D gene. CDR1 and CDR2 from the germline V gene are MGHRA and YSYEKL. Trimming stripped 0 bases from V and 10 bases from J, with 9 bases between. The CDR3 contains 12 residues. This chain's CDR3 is CASSQDARDYTF. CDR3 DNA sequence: TGCGCCAGCAGCCAAGATGCAAGGGACTACACCTTC.

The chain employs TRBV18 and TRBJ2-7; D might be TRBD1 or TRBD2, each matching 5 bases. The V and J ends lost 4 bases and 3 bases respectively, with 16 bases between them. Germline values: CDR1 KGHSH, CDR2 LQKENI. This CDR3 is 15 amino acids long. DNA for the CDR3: TGTGCCAGCTCACGGATCGGGACCTCTAACTACGAGCAGTACTTC. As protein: CASSRIGTSNYEQYF.

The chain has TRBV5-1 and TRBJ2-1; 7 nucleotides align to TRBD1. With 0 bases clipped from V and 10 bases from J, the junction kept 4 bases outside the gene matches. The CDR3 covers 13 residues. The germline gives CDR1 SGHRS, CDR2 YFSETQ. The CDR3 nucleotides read TGCGCCAGCAGCTTGGAGGGGGCACGGGAGCAGTTCTTC. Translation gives CASSLEGAREQFF.

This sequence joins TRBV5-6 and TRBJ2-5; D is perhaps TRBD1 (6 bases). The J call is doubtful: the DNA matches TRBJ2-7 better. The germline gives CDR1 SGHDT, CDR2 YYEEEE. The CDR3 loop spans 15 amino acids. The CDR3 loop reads CASSSKTGFSYEQYF. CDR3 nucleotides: TGTGCCAGCAGCTCCAAGACAGGTTTTAGCTACGAGCAGTACTTC.

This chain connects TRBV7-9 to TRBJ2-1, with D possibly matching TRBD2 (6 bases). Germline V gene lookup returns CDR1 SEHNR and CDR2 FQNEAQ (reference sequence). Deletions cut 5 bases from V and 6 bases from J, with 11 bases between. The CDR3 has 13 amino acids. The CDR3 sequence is CASSGGGGNEQFF. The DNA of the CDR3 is TGTGCCAGCAGCGGGGGAGGAGGCAATGAGCAGTTCTTC.

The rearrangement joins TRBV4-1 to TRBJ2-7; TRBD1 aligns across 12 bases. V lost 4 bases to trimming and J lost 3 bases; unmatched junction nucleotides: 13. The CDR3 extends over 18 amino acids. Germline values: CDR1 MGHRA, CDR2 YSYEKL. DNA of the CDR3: TGCGCCAGCAGCCCACAACCGGGACAGGGGGCGTTCGGCTACGAGCAGTACTTC. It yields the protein CASSPQPGQGAFGYEQYF.

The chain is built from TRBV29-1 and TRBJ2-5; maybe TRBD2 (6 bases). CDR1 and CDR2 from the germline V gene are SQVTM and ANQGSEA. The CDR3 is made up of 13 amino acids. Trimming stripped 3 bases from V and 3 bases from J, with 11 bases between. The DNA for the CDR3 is TGCAGCGTTGAGGATTTAGCGGAAGAGACCCAGTACTTC. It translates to CSVEDLAEETQYF. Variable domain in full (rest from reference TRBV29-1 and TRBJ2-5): SAVISQKPSRDICQRGTSLTIQCQVDSQVTMMFWYRQQPGQSLTLIATANQGSEATYESGFVIDKFPISRPNLTFSTLTVSNMSPEDSSIYLCSVEDLAEETQYFGPGTRLLVL.

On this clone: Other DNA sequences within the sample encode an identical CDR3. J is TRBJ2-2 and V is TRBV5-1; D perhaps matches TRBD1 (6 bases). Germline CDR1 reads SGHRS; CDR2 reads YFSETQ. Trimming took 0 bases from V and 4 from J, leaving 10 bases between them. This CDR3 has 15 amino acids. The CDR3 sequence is CASSLVAGATGELFF. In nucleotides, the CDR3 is TGCGCCAGCAGCTTGGTGGCAGGGGCCACCGGGGAGCTGTTTTTT.

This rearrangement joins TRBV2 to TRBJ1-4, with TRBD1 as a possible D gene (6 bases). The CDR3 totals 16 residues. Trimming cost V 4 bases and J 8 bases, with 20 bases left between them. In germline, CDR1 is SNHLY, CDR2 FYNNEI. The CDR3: CASSGRQGYLWEKLFF. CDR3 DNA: TGTGCCAGCAGTGGCCGCCAGGGGTACTTGTGGGAAAAACTGTTTTTT.

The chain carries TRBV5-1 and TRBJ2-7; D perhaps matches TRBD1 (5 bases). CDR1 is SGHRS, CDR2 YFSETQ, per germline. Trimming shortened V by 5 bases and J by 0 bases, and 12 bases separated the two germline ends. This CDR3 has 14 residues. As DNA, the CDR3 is TGCGCCAGCAGTAAAGGACAAACCTCCTACGAGCAGTACTTC. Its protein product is CASSKGQTSYEQYF.

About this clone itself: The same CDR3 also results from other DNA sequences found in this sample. CDR3 residues: CASSPERATYEQYF. In DNA form, the CDR3 reads TGTGCCAGCAGCCCTGAGCGGGCCACCTACGAGCAGTACTTC. The chain links TRBV7-2 to TRBJ2-7, with D perhaps TRBD2 (6 bases). Germline values: CDR1 SGHTA, CDR2 FQGNSA. V lost 5 bases, J lost 2 bases, and 13 bases lay in between. The CDR3 is 14 amino acids.

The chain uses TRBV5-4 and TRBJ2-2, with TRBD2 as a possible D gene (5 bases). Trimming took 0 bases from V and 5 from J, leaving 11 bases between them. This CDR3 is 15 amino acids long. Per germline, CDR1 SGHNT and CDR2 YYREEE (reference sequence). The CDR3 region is CASSLDVGGTGELFF. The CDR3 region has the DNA TGTGCCAGCAGCTTGGATGTAGGCGGGACCGGGGAGCTGTTTTTT.